This T cell receptor beta chain was sequenced in a study of blood T cell repertoires in COVID-19. Turning to the study itself: The United States, Italy and Spain provided the acute and convalescent COVID-19 samples. PBMCs, B-cell-depleted T cells, or T cells were the source of the cDNA or gDNA that made up the material.

In the original workflow: Amplification with reference gene primers provided the estimates of nucleated cell counts. The table came from immunoSEQ multiplex PCR; TCRdb's copy has only in-frame clones and leaves some out. The D gene and trimming were derived from the DNA, and the V and J assignments and clone size from that table. This table holds 230,000 or so clones, roughly 82% found once. Input material: peripheral blood. The sequence derives from a man in his forties or fifties who had recovered from COVID-19.

CDR3 sequence reads: CASILGPGTGDYTF. CDR3 bases: TGTGCCAGCATCCTGGGGCCCGGGACAGGGGACTACACCTTC. The chain couples TRBV7-2 to TRBJ1-2, with 10 bases aligning to TRBD1. The CDR3 covers 14 residues. Germline CDR1 reads SGHTA; CDR2 reads FQGNSA. The trim removed 7 bases at V and 10 bases at J, leaving 12 bases unmatched.